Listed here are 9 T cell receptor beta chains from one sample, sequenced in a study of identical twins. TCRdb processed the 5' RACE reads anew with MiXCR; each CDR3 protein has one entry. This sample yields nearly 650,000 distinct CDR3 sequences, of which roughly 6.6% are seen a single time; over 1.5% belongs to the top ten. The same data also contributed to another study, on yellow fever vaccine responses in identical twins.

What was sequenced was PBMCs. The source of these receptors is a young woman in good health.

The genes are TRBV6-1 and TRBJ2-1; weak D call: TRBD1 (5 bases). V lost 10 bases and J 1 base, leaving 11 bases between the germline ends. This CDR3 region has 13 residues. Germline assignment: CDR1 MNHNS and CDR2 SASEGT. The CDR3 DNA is TGTGCCATTGGGGCGGTTTCCTACAATGAGCAGTTCTTC. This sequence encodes CAIGAVSYNEQFF.

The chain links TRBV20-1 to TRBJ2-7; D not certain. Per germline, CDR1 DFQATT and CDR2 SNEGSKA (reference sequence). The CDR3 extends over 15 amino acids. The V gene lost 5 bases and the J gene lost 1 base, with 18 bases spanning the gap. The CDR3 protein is CSAQRTVRASYEQYF. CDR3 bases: TGCAGTGCTCAACGGACGGTCCGGGCGTCCTACGAGCAGTACTTC.

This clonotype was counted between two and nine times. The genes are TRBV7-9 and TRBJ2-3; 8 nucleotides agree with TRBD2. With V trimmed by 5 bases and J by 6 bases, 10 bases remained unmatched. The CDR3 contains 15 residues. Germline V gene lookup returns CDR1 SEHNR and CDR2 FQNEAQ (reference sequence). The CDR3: CASSDDSGIWDTQYF. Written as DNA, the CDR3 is TGTGCCAGCAGCGACGATAGCGGGATATGGGATACGCAGTATTTT.

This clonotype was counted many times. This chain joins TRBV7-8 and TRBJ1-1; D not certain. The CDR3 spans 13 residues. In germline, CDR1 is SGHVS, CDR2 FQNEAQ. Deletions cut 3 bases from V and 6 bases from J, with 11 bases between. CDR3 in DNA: TGTGCCAGCAGCTTCTCGGGAGTCCCTGAAGCTTTCTTT. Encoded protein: CASSFSGVPEAFF.

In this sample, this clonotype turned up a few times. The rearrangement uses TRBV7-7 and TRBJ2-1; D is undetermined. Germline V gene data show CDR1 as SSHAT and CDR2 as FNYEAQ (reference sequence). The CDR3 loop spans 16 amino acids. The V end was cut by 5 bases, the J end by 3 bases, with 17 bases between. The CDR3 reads CASSPRFQTSYNEQFF. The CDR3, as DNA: TGTGCCAGCAGCCCTAGATTCCAGACGAGCTACAATGAGCAGTTCTTC.

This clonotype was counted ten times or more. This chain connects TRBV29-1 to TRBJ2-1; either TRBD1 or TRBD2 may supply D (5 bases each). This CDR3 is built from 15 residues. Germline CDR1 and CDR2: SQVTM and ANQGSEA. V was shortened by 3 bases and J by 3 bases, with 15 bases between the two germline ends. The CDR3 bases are TGCAGCGTTGAGGTCGGGACCGGTTACTACAATGAGCAGTTCTTC. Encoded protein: CSVEVGTGYYNEQFF.

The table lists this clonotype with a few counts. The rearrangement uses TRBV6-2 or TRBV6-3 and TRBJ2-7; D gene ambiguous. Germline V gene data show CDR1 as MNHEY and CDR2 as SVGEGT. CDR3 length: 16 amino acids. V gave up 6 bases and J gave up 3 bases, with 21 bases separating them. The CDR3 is CASSPPIYSNSYEQYV. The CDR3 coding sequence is TGTGCCAGCAGCCCCCCCATTTACAGCAATAGCTACGAGCAGTACGTC.

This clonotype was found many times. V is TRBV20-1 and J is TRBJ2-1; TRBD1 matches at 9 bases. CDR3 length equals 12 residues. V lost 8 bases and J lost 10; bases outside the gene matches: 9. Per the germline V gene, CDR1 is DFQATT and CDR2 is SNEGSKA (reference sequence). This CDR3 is CSSRTGGWEQFF. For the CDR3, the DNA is TGCAGTTCGAGAACAGGGGGCTGGGAGCAGTTCTTC.

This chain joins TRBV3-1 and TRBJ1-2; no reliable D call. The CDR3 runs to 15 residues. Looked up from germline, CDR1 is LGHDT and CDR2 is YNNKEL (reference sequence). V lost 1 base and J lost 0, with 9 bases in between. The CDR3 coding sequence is TGTGCCAGCAGCCAAGTACAATCAGCTAACTATGGCTACACCTTC. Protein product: CASSQVQSANYGYTF.